This T cell receptor beta chain was captured by sequencing in a study of cytomegalovirus exposure and HLA in healthy donors. Primers included in the PCR were 60 Vbeta and 13 Jbeta primers. This table comes from immunoSEQ multiplex PCR, and its TCRdb copy is limited to in-frame clones, with some not included. The data contain more than 200,000 clones, approximately 70% of them singletons. A remark on this clone: Its antigen is currently unknown.

CDR1 is MNHEY, CDR2 SVGAGI, per germline. V gave up 0 bases and J gave up 2 bases, with 14 bases separating them. The CDR3 has 16 residues. Study results and limitations: Sequences of the TCR beta chain were said to predict the HLA-A and HLA-B alleles of most subjects accurately. Previously analyzed data showed that most TCR beta V segments were productive at a frequency of about 87% or about 30%.

The sample consisted of PBMCs. This TCR was recovered from a middle-aged man in good health and CMV-seropositive. The gene calls are TRBV6-5 and TRBJ2-7; TRBD2 might be the D (6 bases). CDR3 loop: CASSYSQITSPYEQYF. Written as DNA, the CDR3 is TGTGCCAGCAGTTACTCTCAGATTACTAGCCCCTACGAGCAGTACTTC.